Presented here are 26 T cell receptor beta chains from one specimen sequenced in a study of cytomegalovirus exposure and HLA in healthy donors. PCR primers comprised 60 Vbeta and 13 Jbeta primers. Method: immunoSEQ multiplex PCR; TCRdb's copy keeps in-frame clones and lacks some. Of 150,000 to 200,000 clones in the sample, over 70% are singletons; the top ten hold approximately 1.2%. The sequenced sample consisted of PBMCs. Receptor source: a man between 50 and 59 years old in good health and CMV-seropositive.

The chain is built from TRBV14 and TRBJ2-2; possibly TRBD1 for D (6 bases). The CDR3 extends over 13 amino acids. Trimming removed 4 bases from V and 5 bases from J, with 8 bases in between. Looked up from germline, CDR1 is SGHDN and CDR2 is FVKESK. CDR3 sequence reads: CASSRQATGELFF. The CDR3 DNA follows: TGTGCCAGCAGCCGACAGGCGACCGGGGAGCTGTTTTTT.

This clone was found a few times. The CDR3 DNA reads TGCGCCAGCAGCCGGGAGGTGAACACTGAAGCTTTCTTT. It yields the protein CASSREVNTEAFF. The chain couples TRBV5-1 to TRBJ1-1; D uncertain. CDR3 length: 13 residues. CDR1 and CDR2 from the germline V gene are SGHRS and YFSETQ. With 4 bases removed from V and 0 bases from J, the gap between germline ends came to 7 bases.

The chain links TRBV20-1 to TRBJ2-7, with TRBD1 as a possible D gene (6 bases). The CDR3 runs to 11 residues. Germline V gene sequence: CDR1 DFQATT, CDR2 SNEGSKA (reference sequence). V was clipped by 1 base and J by 6 bases, with 7 bases between them. The CDR3 sequence is CSARGRGEQYF. The CDR3 nucleotides are TGCAGTGCTAGAGGCAGGGGCGAGCAGTACTTC.

The V call is TRBV11-2, the J call TRBJ1-2; 10 nucleotides agree with TRBD1. Germline lookup yields CDR1 SGHAT and CDR2 FQNNGV. The CDR3 covers 17 residues. The ends lost 4 bases at V and 4 bases at J; junction bases unmatched: 12. The CDR3 is CASSSRQGAVLAYGYTF. The CDR3 DNA is TGTGCCAGCAGCTCACGACAGGGGGCGGTCCTGGCCTATGGCTACACCTTC.

The chain recombines TRBV5-4 with TRBJ1-1; D is perhaps TRBD1 (5 bases). Germline loops: CDR1 SGHNT, CDR2 YYREEE (reference sequence). Trimming removed 0 bases from V and 2 bases from J, with 17 bases in between. The CDR3 has 17 residues. The CDR3 reads CASSLEAVRAINTEAFF. Here the CDR3 DNA reads TGTGCCAGCAGCTTGGAGGCGGTCAGGGCGATAAACACTGAAGCTTTCTTT.

V and J are TRBV27 and TRBJ1-4; 7 bases match TRBD1. Germline V gene sequence: CDR1 MNHEY, CDR2 SMNVEV (reference sequence). The CDR3 extends over 15 amino acids. V dropped 4 bases and J dropped 4; count of bases not matched to a gene: 6. The CDR3 here is CASSSPGTDNEKLFF. CDR3 in DNA: TGTGCCAGCAGTTCCCCCGGGACAGATAATGAAAAACTGTTTTTT.

Only a few counts were recorded for this clone. The chain has TRBV4-2 and TRBJ2-7, with TRBD2 matching 12 bases. Germline CDR1 is LGHNA and CDR2 is YNFKEQ. J lost 5 bases, V lost 3 bases, and 2 bases had no gene match. The CDR3 covers 14 residues. The CDR3 here is CASSQRLAGDEQYF. DNA for the CDR3: TGTGCCAGCAGCCAGAGACTAGCGGGGGACGAGCAGTACTTC.

The rearrangement links TRBV29-1 to TRBJ1-2, with 11 bases aligning to TRBD1. V lost 6 bases and J lost 10; bases outside the gene matches: 4. Per germline, CDR1 SQVTM and CDR2 ANQGSEA. The CDR3 covers 11 residues. In nucleotides, the CDR3 is TGCAGCGTGGGACAGGGGGGAGACTACACCTTC. It is translated as CSVGQGGDYTF.

The chain employs TRBV9 and TRBJ2-3; TRBD2 is a possible D gene (7 bases). In germline, CDR1 is SGDLS, CDR2 YYNGEE. This CDR3 contains 16 residues. V shed 0 bases and J shed 4 bases, with 15 bases lying between them. Here the CDR3 DNA reads TGTGCCAGCAGCGTAGATAGGGGGGGGGTTGCAGATACGCAGTATTTT. Amino acid sequence: CASSVDRGGVADTQYF.

The chain couples TRBV2 to TRBJ1-4; perhaps TRBD1 as D (5 bases). The CDR3 has 14 amino acids. The germline V and J ends were trimmed by 4 bases and 7 bases, with 13 bases remaining between them. CDR1 SNHLY and CDR2 FYNNEI come from the germline V gene. CDR3 DNA: TGTGCCAGCAGTGGCAGGGTGTTCGGTGAAAAACTGTTTTTT. This sequence encodes CASSGRVFGEKLFF. The complete variable domain, with remaining parts taken from reference TRBV2 and TRBJ1-4, reads EPEVTQTPSHQVTQMGQEVILRCVPISNHLYFYWYRQILGQKVEFLVSFYNNEISEKSEIFDDQFSVERPDGSNFTLKIRSTKLEDSAMYFCASSGRVFGEKLFFGSGTQLSVL.

The rearrangement joins TRBV28 to TRBJ1-4; D perhaps matches TRBD1 (5 bases). The length of the CDR3 is 16 residues. V lost 3 bases to trimming and J lost 3 bases, with 14 bases between them. The V gene's germline CDR1 is MDHEN and CDR2 SYDVKM. CDR3 DNA: TGTGCCAGCAGTTTCCGGAGGGGAAGGGCTAATGAAAAACTGTTTTTT. It yields the protein CASSFRRGRANEKLFF.

The chain has TRBV5-4 and TRBJ2-1; 9 bases are shared with TRBD2. CDR1 and CDR2 from the germline V gene are SGHNT and YYREEE (reference sequence). The J segment lost 4 bases and the V segment lost 6 bases, leaving 5 bases of the junction unmatched. The CDR3 runs 14 residues. The CDR3 DNA reads TGTGCCAGCACCCCTGCGGGAGGGTACAATGAGCAGTTCTTC. This gives the protein CASTPAGGYNEQFF.

This clone turned up a few times. Other DNA sequences in this specimen translate into the identical CDR3. The chain links TRBV18 to TRBJ1-6, with TRBD1 matching 9 bases. The CDR3 has 14 residues. The V segment lost 5 bases and the J segment 7 bases; nucleotides outside the gene matches: 3. Germline V lookup: CDR1 KGHSH, CDR2 LQKENI. The CDR3 sequence: CASSRDRANSPLHF. CDR3 bases: TGTGCCAGCTCAAGGGACAGGGCAAATTCACCCCTCCACTTT.

This rearrangement joins TRBV2 to TRBJ2-7; unclear D gene. The CDR3 has 15 amino acids. V gave up 3 bases and J gave up 0 bases, with 12 bases separating them. CDR1 SNHLY and CDR2 FYNNEI come from the germline V gene. CDR3 nucleotide sequence: TGTGCCAGCAGTGAGAGGAGCGCCAGCTCCTACGAGCAGTACTTC. The encoded protein is CASSERSASSYEQYF.

The V and J genes are TRBV27 and TRBJ1-4, with D unresolved. The CDR3 spans 13 residues. Germline CDR1 MNHEY, CDR2 SMNVEV (reference sequence). Trimming pared 3 bases from V and 5 bases from J, leaving 7 bases between. As DNA, the CDR3 is TGTGCCAGCAGTTTTGGTAGAAATGAAAAACTGTTTTTT. Translated, it gives CASSFGRNEKLFF.

This clone came up once. CDR3 amino acids: CASMSGTFGNTIYF. The CDR3 DNA reads TGTGCCAGCATGTCGGGGACATTTGGAAACACCATATATTTT. The V gene is TRBV2, the J gene TRBJ1-3; D might be TRBD1 (6 bases). Between the trimmed V and J ends, which lost 7 bases and 3 bases, there was a span of 13 bases. This CDR3 has 14 amino acids. Looked up from germline, CDR1 is SNHLY and CDR2 is FYNNEI.

The chain employs TRBV7-8 and TRBJ1-5, with no clear D. Germline V gene lookup returns CDR1 SGHVS and CDR2 FQNEAQ. CDR3 length equals 12 residues. Trimming left V 5 bases short and J 3 bases short, with 5 bases between. CDR3 region: CASSVSNQPQHF. The CDR3 DNA reads TGTGCCAGCAGCGTATCCAATCAGCCCCAGCATTTT.

This chain links TRBV2 with TRBJ1-6; weak D call: TRBD1 (5 bases). Germline V gene sequence: CDR1 SNHLY, CDR2 FYNNEI. The CDR3 totals 14 residues. With 0 bases removed from V and 10 bases from J, the gap between germline ends came to 10 bases. The CDR3 DNA is TGTGCCAGCAGTGAAGCGCGGAGGGACTCACCCCTCCACTTT. It is translated as CASSEARRDSPLHF. The variable domain in full, completed from reference TRBV2 and TRBJ1-6, reads EPEVTQTPSHQVTQMGQEVILRCVPISNHLYFYWYRQILGQKVEFLVSFYNNEISEKSEIFDDQFSVERPDGSNFTLKIRSTKLEDSAMYFCASSEARRDSPLHFGNGTRLTVT.

This chain connects TRBV4-2 to TRBJ2-1, with 8 nucleotides matching TRBD2. Trimming cost V 0 bases and J 4 bases; bases outside gene matches: 5. The CDR3 loop spans 16 amino acids. Germline V gene sequence: CDR1 LGHNA, CDR2 YNFKEQ. CDR3 coding DNA: TGTGCCAGCAGCCAAGACATAGCGGGAACTTACAATGAGCAGTTCTTC. As protein: CASSQDIAGTYNEQFF.

Regarding this clone: Within the sample, other DNA sequences also encode this same CDR3. This chain uses TRBV2 with TRBJ2-7, with D uncertain. V lost 5 bases, J lost 4 bases, and 6 bases lay in between. Germline values: CDR1 SNHLY, CDR2 FYNNEI. The CDR3 length is 11 residues. The chain's CDR3 is CASSPQYEQYF. The CDR3 DNA reads TGTGCCAGCAGTCCCCAATACGAGCAGTACTTC. The full variable domain, completed using reference TRBV2 and TRBJ2-7, is EPEVTQTPSHQVTQMGQEVILRCVPISNHLYFYWYRQILGQKVEFLVSFYNNEISEKSEIFDDQFSVERPDGSNFTLKIRSTKLEDSAMYFCASSPQYEQYFGPGTRLTVT.

In the case of this clone: Other DNA sequences in this specimen translate into the identical CDR3. The chain combines TRBV5-1 with TRBJ2-5; possibly TRBD2 for D (6 bases). This CDR3 comprises 14 residues. With 1 base removed from V and 2 bases from J, the gap between germline ends came to 9 bases. Germline V gene data show CDR1 as SGHRS and CDR2 as YFSETQ. CDR3 sequence: CASSLTSPQETQYF. CDR3 coding DNA: TGCGCCAGCAGCTTGACTAGCCCGCAAGAGACCCAGTACTTC. The whole variable domain, filled in from reference TRBV5-1 and TRBJ2-5, reads KAGVTQTPRYLIKTRGQQVTLSCSPISGHRSVSWYQQTPGQGLQFLFEYFSETQRNKGNFPGRFSGRQFSNSRSEMNVSTLELGDSALYLCASSLTSPQETQYFGPGTRLLVL.

The rearrangement links TRBV7-8 to TRBJ2-7; 8 nucleotides agree with TRBD2. The CDR3 is made up of 15 amino acids. Losses at the gene ends were 1 base for V and 4 bases for J; bases not matched to a gene: 6. Germline V gene data show CDR1 as SGHVS and CDR2 as FQNEAQ. CDR3 sequence (DNA): TGTGCCAGCAGCTTAGGGGTAGCGGGGTTGTACGAGCAGTACTTC. Protein: CASSLGVAGLYEQYF.

CDR3 in amino acids: CAISAAGGSYEQYF. In DNA, the CDR3 is TGTGCCATCAGTGCAGCGGGAGGATCCTACGAGCAGTACTTC. The chain employs TRBV10-3 and TRBJ2-7; TRBD2 aligns across 9 bases. The V segment lost 4 bases and the J segment 1 base; nucleotides outside the gene matches: 2. Looked up from germline, CDR1 is ENHRY and CDR2 is SYGVKD. There are 14 residues in the CDR3.

This clone was seen just once. V and J are TRBV11-1 and TRBJ2-1; a possible D gene is TRBD1 (6 bases). The CDR3 contains 16 residues. Looked up from germline, CDR1 is SGHAT and CDR2 is FQDESV (reference sequence). V lost 5 bases and J 2 bases, leaving 16 bases between the germline ends. This chain's CDR3 is CASSNTGSKAYNEQFF. Here the CDR3 DNA reads TGTGCCAGCAGCAATACAGGGAGTAAGGCCTACAATGAGCAGTTCTTC.

V is TRBV11-2 and J is TRBJ1-1, with D possibly matching TRBD1 (6 bases). The germline V and J ends were trimmed by 5 bases and 1 base, with 14 bases remaining between them. Per the germline V gene, CDR1 is SGHAT and CDR2 is FQNNGV. This CDR3 is built from 15 residues. The CDR3 sequence is CASSPGAGRNTEAFF. CDR3 bases: TGTGCCAGCAGCCCAGGGGCAGGGAGGAACACTGAAGCTTTCTTT.

The J gene is TRBJ2-7, the V gene TRBV6-1; D is undetermined. Trimming shortened V by 1 base and J by 3 bases, and 10 bases separated the two germline ends. The CDR3 length is 14 residues. Looked up from germline, CDR1 is MNHNS and CDR2 is SASEGT. CDR3 sequence: CASSEGAFLYEQYF. CDR3 coding DNA: TGTGCCAGCAGTGAAGGGGCTTTTCTCTACGAGCAGTACTTC.